This T cell receptor beta chain is drawn from a study of naive and memory T cell subsets. Study results and caveats: Diversity fell and Gini index rose from naive through CM, EM, EMRA.

Both TRBC1 and TRBC2 were covered by a beta constant-region primer of two equimolar oligonucleotides. Four rounds of PCR amplified the ligated cDNA using nested alpha and beta constant-region primers plus SP2. TCRdb reprocessed the UMI-ligation and nested PCR reads via MiXCR and lists one record per CDR3 protein. The table has over 100,000 distinct CDR3 sequences, 35% to 40% seen once. After the first PCR, alpha and beta chain libraries were processed separately. J lost 5 bases, V lost 2 bases, and 7 bases had no gene match. CDR1 and CDR2 (germline): SGHNT, YYREEE (reference sequence). The CDR3 is 16 amino acids. This clonotype was detected a few times. Its antigen is unidentified.

The chain is built from TRBV5-4 and TRBJ1-4, with 9 bases lining up with TRBD1. Source material: central memory CD4+ T cells from blood. This TCR was recovered from a human donor in good health. CDR3 sequence: CASSFTGGLLNEKLFF. The CDR3 DNA reads as TGTGCCAGCAGCTTCACAGGGGGCTTACTGAATGAAAAACTGTTTTTT.